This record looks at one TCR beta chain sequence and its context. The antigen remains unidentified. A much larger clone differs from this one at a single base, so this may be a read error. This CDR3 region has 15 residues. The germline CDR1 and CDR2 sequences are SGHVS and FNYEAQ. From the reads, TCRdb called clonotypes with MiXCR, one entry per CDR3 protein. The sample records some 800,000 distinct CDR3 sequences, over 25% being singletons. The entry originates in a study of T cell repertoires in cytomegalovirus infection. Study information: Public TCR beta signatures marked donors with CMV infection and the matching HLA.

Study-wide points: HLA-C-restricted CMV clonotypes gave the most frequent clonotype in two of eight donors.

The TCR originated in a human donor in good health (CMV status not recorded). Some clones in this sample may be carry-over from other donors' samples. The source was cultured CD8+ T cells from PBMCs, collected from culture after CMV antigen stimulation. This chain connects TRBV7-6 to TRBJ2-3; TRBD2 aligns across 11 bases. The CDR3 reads CVSSRLAGPTDTQYF. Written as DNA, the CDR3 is TGTGTCAGCAGTAGACTAGCGGGGCCCACAGATACGCAGTATTTT.